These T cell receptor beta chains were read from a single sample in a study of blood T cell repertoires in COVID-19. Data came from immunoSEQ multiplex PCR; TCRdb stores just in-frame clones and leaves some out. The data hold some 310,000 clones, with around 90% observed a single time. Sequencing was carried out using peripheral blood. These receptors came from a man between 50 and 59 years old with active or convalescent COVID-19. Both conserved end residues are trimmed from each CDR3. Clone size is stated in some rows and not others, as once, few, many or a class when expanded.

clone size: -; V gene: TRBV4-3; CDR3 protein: ASSQEPGQAQEKLF
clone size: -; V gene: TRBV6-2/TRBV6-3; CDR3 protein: ASSYGNRQGTAF
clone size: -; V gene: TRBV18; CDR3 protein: ASSLGQGGLGNTIY
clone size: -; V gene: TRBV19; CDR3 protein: ASSIAPTGYQETQY
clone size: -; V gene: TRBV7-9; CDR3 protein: ASSLGLADGNEQF
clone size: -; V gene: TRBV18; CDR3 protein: ASSPNRRGGRAEQY
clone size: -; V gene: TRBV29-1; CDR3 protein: SVLGQAYEQY
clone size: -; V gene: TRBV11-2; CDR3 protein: ASSWLQGAIGNEQF
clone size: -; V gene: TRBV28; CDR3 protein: ASSSTGLARQAYEQY
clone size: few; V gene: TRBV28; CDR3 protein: ASRIAPRQGINQPQH
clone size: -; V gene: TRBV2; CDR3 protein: ASSYGQAGGGLDTEAF
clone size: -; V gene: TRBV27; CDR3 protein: ASRPGLAAYEQY
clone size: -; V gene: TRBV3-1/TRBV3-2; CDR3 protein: ASSQAGTGYNEQF
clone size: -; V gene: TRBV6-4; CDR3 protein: ASRHRGNTEAF
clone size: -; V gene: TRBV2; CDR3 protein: ASSPDRGAF
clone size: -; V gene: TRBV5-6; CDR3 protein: ASSLEQGEGETQY
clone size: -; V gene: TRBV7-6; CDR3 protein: ASSPTLDRAYNEQF
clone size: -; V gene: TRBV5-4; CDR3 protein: ASSWGQTNTEAF
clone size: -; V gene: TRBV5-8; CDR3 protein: ASSRGTGPDSPLH
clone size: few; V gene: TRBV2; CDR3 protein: ASTTGTGASEQY
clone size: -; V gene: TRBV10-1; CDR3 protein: ASSSGRASYNEQF
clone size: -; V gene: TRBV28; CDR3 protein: ASSHGGEGSEKLF
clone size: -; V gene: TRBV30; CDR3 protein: AYKGAEYEQY
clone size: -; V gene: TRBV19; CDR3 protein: ASSVGTAWNTEAF
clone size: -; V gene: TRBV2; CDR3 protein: ASSEIGAVSYEQY
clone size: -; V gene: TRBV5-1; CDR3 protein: ASSFNPKTSAITDTQY
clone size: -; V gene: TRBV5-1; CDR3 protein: ASSRQGQGGSYNSPLH
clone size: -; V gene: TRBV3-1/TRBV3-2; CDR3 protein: ASSKQGGTEAF
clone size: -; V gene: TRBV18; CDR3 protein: ASSPGVDTGYGYT
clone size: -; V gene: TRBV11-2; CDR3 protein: ASSLEGGNTEAF
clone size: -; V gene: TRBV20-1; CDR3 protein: SASSSGGAWETQY
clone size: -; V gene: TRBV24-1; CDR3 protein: ATSDLRAAGETQY
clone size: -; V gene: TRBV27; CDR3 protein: ASSFSNTGELF
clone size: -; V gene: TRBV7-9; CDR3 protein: ASSLGTGATNEKLF
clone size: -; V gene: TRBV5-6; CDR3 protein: ASSLDGQGRIRGYT
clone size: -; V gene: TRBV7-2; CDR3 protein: ASTSRTNLYNSPLH
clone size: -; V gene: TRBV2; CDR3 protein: ASSEALGADTQY
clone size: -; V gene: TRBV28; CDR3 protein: ASSPGRRGDNEQF
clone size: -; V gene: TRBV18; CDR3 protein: ASSDSRTGGLEQY
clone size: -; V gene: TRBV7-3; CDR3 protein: ASSFGQVPDTQY
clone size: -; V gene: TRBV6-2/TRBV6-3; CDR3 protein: ASSPRRTGRNYGYT
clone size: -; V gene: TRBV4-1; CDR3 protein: ASSQNLISFPGTKETQY